The 7 T cell receptor beta chains given below trace back to one sample, sequenced in a study of blood T cell repertoires in COVID-19. The assay was immunoSEQ multiplex PCR, and TCRdb's table has in-frame clones only and misses some. The table shows approximately 76,000 clones, with about three quarters occurring only once. Sequenced: peripheral blood. These receptors were taken from a woman aged 70-85 years with acute or convalescent COVID-19.

V gene TRBV6-4 combines with J gene TRBJ2-7; maybe TRBD2 (6 bases). Germline loops: CDR1 MRHNA, CDR2 SNTAGT. V dropped 6 bases and J dropped 0 bases, with 12 bases sitting between them. There are 14 residues in the CDR3. Here the CDR3 DNA reads TGTGCCAGCAGCAGGGAGGTGGGCTCCTACGAGCAGTACTTC. Protein sequence: CASSREVGSYEQYF.

V and J are TRBV27 and TRBJ1-1; 8 bases are shared with TRBD1. The V and J ends lost 8 bases and 5 bases, in that order; junction bases with no gene match: 19. This CDR3 has 17 amino acids. Germline CDR1 reads MNHEY; CDR2 reads SMNVEV (reference sequence). The CDR3 sequence is CASGPTTLDRGRTEAFF. The CDR3 DNA reads TGTGCCAGCGGCCCTACTACACTAGACAGGGGAAGGACTGAAGCTTTCTTT.

This clone came up a few times. This sequence joins TRBV7-3 and TRBJ2-3, with D possibly matching TRBD2 (6 bases). The CDR3 has 14 residues. Germline V gives CDR1 SGHTA, CDR2 FQGTGA. Trimming left V 8 bases short and J 1 base short, with 13 bases between. CDR3 sequence: CASGSGSGTDTQYF. The CDR3 nucleotides read TGTGCCAGCGGTAGCGGAAGCGGCACAGATACGCAGTATTTT.

Comment on this clone: The DNA is left out, because the CDR3 cannot be placed on it with certainty; the CDR3 is given as TCRdb lists it. The rearrangement uses TRBV2 and TRBJ2-1; TRBD2, the D gene given by the table, was not confirmed from the DNA. The CDR3 adds up to 14 amino acids, both ends counted. Per the germline V gene, CDR1 is SNHLY and CDR2 is FYNNEI. CDR3 amino acids: CASTSGNSYNEQFF.

This chain uses TRBV9 with TRBJ2-4, with D perhaps TRBD1 (6 bases). CDR3 size: 17 residues. Trimming removed 4 bases at V and 1 base at J, with 18 bases between. Germline-derived CDR1 and CDR2 are SGDLS and YYNGEE. The CDR3 DNA follows: TGTGCCAGCAGCCCTTACCAGGGGTCGGGTGCCAAAAACATTCAGTACTTC. Translated: CASSPYQGSGAKNIQYF. The complete variable domain, with remaining parts taken from reference TRBV9 and TRBJ2-4, reads DSGVTQTPKHLITATGQRVTLRCSPRSGDLSVYWYQQSLDQGLQFLIQYYNGEERAKGNILERFSAQQFPDLHSELNLSSLELGDSALYFCASSPYQGSGAKNIQYFGAGTRLSVL.

The chain couples TRBV28 to TRBJ1-3; 7 bases map to TRBD1. The V gene end was trimmed by 6 bases and the J gene end by 8 bases; junction bases not matched to a gene: 10. The germline V gene has CDR1 MDHEN and CDR2 SYDVKM. This CDR3 has 14 residues. In DNA, the CDR3 is TGTGCCAGCAGGGGAGACAGGGTGGGTCACACCATATATTTT. This sequence encodes CASRGDRVGHTIYF. The full variable domain, its missing parts supplied by reference TRBV28 and TRBJ1-3, is DVKVTQSSRYLVKRTGEKVFLECVQDMDHENMFWYRQDPGLGLRLIYFSYDVKMKEKGDIPEGYSVSREKKERFSLILESASTNQTSMYLCASRGDRVGHTIYFGEGSWLTVV.

CDR3 sequence (DNA): TGTGCCAGCAGCACTACCGCTGGCGGGAGCTCCTATAATTCACCCCTCCACTTT. Translation: CASSTTAGGSSYNSPLHF. The chain couples TRBV7-6 to TRBJ1-6; no clear D. The CDR3 sequence is 18 residues long. V was clipped by 5 bases and J by 0 bases, with 17 bases between them. Germline CDR1 is SGHVS and CDR2 is FNYEAQ.